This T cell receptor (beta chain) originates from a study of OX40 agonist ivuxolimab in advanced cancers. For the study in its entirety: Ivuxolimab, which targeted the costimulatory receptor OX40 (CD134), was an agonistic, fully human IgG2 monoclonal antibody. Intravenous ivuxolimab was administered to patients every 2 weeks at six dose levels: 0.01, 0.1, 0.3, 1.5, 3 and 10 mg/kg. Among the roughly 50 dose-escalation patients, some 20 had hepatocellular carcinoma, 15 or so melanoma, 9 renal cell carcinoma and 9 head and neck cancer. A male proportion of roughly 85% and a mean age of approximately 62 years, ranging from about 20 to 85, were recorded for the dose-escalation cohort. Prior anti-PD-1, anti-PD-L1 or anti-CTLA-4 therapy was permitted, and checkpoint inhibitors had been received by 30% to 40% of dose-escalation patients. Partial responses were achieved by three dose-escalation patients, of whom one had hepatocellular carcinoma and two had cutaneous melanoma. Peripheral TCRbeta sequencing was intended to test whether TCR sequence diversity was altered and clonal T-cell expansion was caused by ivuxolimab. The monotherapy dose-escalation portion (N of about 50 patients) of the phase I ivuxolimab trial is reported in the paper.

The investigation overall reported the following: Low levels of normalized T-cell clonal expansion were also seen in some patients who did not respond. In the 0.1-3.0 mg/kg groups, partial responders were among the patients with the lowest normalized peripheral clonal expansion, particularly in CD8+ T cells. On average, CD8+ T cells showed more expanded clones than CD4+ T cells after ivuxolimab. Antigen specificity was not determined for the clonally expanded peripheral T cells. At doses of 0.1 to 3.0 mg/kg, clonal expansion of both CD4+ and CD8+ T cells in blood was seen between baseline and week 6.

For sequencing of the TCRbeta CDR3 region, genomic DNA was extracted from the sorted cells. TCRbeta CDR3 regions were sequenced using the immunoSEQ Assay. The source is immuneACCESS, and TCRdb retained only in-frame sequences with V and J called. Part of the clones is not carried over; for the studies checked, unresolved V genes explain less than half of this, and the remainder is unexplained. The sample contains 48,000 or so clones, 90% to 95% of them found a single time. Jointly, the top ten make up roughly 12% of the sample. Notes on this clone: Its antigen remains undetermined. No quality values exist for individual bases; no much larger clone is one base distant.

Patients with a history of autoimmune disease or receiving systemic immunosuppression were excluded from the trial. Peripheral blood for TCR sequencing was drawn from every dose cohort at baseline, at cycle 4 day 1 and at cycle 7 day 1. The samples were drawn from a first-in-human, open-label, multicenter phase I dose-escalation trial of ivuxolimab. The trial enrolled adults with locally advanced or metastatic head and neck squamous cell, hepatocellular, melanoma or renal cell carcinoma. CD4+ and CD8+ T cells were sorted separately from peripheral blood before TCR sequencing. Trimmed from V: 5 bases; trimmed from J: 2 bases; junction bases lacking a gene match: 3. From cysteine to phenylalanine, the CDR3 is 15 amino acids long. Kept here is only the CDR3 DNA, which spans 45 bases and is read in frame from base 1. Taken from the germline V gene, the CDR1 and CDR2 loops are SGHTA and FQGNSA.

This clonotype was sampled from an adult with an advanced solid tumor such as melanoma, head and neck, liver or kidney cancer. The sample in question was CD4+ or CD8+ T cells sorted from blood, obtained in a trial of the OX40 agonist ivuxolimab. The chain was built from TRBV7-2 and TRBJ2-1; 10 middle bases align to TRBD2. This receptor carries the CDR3 CASSTGLAAYNEQFF. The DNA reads TGTGCCAGCAGCACCGGACTAGCGGCCTACAATGAGCAGTTCTTC.